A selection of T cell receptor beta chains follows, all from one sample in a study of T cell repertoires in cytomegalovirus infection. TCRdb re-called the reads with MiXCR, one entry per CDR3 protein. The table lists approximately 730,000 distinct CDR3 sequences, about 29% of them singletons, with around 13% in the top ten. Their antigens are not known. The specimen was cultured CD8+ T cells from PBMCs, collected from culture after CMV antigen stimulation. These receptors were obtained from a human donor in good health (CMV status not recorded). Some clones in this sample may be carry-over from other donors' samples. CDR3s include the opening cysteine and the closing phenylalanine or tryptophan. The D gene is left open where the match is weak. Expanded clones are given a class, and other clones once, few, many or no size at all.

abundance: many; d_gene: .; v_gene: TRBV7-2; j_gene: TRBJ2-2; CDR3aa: CASSLVAGNTGELFF; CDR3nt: TGTGCCAGCAGCTTAGTTGCGGGTAACACCGGGGAGCTGTTTTTT
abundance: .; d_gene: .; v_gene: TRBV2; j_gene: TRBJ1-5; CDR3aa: CASSEIDRSSGNQPQHF; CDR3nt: TGTGCCAGCAGTGAAATTGACAGGAGTTCGGGCAATCAGCCCCAGCATTTT
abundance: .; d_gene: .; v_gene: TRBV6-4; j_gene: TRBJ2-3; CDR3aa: CATLKGDTQYF; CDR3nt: TGTGCCACCCTAAAGGGGGATACGCAGTATTTT
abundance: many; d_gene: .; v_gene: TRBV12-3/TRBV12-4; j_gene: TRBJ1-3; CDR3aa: CASSPPTAIPSGNTIYF; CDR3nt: TGTGCCAGCAGTCCTCCGACAGCTATCCCCTCTGGAAACACCATATATTTT
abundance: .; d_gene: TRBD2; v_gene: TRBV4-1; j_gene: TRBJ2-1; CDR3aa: CASSQEASGGWVEQFF; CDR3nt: TGCGCCAGCAGCCAAGAGGCCAGCGGGGGGTGGGTTGAGCAGTTCTTC
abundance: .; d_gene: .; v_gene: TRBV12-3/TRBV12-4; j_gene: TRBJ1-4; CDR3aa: CASLSTRLGGVFF; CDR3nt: TGTGCCAGCCTCTCGACGCGGTTGGGGGGGGTGTTTTTT
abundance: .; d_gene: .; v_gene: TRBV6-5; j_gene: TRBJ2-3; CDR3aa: CASSALTDTQYF; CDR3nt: TGTGCCAGCAGCGCCCTCACAGATACGCAGTATTTT
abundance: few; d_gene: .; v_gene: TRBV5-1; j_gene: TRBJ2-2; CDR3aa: CASSLGQASGELFF; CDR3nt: TGCGCCAGCAGCTTGGGTCAGGCGTCCGGGGAGCTGTTTTTT
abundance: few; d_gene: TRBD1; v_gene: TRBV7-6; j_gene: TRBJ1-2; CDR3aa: CASSPLDRGWSGYTF; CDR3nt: TGTGCCAGCAGCCCCCTGGACAGGGGATGGTCTGGCTACACCTTC
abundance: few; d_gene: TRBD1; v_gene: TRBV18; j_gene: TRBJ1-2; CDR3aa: CASSPLETGTYGYTF; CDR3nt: TGTGCCAGCTCACCACTAGAGACAGGGACCTATGGCTACACCTTC
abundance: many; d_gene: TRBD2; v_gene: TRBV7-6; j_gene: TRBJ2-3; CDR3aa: CASSSEVAGGLSTDTQYF; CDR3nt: TGTGCCAGCAGCTCAGAGGTAGCGGGGGGCCTTAGCACAGATACGCAGTATTTT
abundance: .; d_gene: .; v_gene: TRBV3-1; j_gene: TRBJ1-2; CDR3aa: CASSQRMREYYGYTF; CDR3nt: TGTGCCAGCAGCCAACGTATGAGGGAGTACTATGGCTACACCTTC
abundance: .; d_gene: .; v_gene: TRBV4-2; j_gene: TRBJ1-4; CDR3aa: CASSQESTENEKLFF; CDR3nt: TGTGCCAGCAGCCAAGAATCAACGGAGAATGAAAAACTGTTTTTT
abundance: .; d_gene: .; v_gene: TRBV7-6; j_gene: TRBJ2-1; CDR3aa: CASSLYGEQFF; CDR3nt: TGTGCCAGCAGCTTATACGGTGAGCAGTTCTTC
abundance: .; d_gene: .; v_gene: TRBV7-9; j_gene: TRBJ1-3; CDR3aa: CASSRVGRGGNTIYF; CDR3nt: TGTGCCAGCAGCAGGGTCGGCAGGGGAGGAAACACCATATATTTT
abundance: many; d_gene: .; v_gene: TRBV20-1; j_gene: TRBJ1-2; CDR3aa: CSATGTNNYGYTF; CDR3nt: TGCAGTGCGACCGGGACAAATAACTATGGCTACACCTTC
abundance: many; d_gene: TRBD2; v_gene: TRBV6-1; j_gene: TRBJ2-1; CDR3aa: CASSPVTSGDPYNEQFF; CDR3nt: TGTGCCAGCAGTCCGGTTACTAGCGGGGATCCCTACAATGAGCAGTTCTTC
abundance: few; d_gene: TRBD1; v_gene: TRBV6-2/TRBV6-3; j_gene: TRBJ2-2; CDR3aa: CASSYSGTGVLTGELFF; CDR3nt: TGTGCCAGCAGTTACTCCGGGACAGGGGTCCTCACCGGGGAGCTGTTTTTT
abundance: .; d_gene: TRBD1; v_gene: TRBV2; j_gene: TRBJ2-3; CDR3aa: CASTTGVPDTQYF; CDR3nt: TGTGCCAGCACAACAGGGGTCCCAGATACGCAGTATTTT
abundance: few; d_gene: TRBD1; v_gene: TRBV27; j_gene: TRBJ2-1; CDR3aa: CASSLQSTGLYNEQFF; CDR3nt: TGTGCCAGCAGTCTCCAATCGACAGGGCTCTACAATGAGCAGTTCTTC
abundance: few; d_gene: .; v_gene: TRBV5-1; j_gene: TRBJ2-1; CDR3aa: CASSLPTISNEQFF; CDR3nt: TGCGCCAGCAGCCTGCCGACTATAAGCAATGAGCAGTTCTTC
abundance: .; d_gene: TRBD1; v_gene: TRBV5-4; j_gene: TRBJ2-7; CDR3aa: CACSFGDSFGEQYF; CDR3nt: TGTGCCTGCAGCTTCGGGGACAGTTTTGGCGAGCAGTACTTC
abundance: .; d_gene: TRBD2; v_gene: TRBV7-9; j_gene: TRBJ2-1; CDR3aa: CASSDEGLAGVYNEQFF; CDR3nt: TGTGCCAGCAGCGACGAGGGACTAGCGGGGGTCTACAATGAGCAGTTCTTC
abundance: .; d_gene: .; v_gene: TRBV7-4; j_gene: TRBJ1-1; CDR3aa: CASSLGGNPEAFF; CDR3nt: TGTGCCAGCAGCTTAGGTGGGAACCCTGAAGCTTTCTTT
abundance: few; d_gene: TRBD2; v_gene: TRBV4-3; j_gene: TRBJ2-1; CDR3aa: CASSQVAGGVDNEQFF; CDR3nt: TGCGCCAGCAGCCAGGTAGCGGGGGGGGTTGACAATGAGCAGTTCTTC
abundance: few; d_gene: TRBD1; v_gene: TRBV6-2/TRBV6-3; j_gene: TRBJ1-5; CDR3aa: CASSYSGQHNQPQHF; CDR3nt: TGTGCCAGCAGTTACTCGGGACAGCACAATCAGCCCCAGCATTTT
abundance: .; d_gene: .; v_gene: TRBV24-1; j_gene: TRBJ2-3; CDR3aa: CATSDLPSLGGSPDTQYF; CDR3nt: TGTGCCACCAGTGATTTACCCTCACTTGGGGGTAGCCCAGATACGCAGTATTTT
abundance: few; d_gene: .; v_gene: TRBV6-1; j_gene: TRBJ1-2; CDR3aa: CASALGAFYTF; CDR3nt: TGTGCCAGCGCTCTCGGGGCCTTCTACACCTTC
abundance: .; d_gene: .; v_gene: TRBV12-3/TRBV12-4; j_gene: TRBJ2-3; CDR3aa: CASSFSRGPDTQYF; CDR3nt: TGTGCCAGCAGTTTTTCGCGGGGGCCAGATACGCAGTATTTT
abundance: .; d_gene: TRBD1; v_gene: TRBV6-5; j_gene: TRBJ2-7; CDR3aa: CASSYSTGAYEQYF; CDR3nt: TGTGCCAGCAGTTACTCGACAGGGGCCTACGAGCAGTACTTC
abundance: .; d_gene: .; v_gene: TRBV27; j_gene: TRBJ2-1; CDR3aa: CASSFSGQGEQFF; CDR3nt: TGTGCCAGCAGTTTTTCGGGCCAAGGCGAGCAGTTCTTC
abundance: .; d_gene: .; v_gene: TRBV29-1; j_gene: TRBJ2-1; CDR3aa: CSVLLASYNEQFF; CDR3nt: TGCAGCGTTTTACTAGCTAGCTACAATGAGCAGTTCTTC
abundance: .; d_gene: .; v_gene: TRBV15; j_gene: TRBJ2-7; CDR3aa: CATSRDVSYEQYF; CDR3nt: TGTGCCACCAGCAGAGACGTTTCCTACGAGCAGTACTTC
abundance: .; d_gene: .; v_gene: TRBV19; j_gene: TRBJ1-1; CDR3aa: CASSVSQGSNTEAFF; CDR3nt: TGTGCCAGTAGTGTCTCACAGGGATCGAACACTGAAGCTTTCTTT
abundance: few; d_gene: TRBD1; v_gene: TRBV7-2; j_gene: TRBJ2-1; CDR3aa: CASSSHGTGLDNEQFF; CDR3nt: TGTGCCAGCAGCTCGCACGGGACAGGGCTGGACAATGAGCAGTTCTTC
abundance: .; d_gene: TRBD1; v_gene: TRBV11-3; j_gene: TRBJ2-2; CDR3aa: CASRDREYTGELFF; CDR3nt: TGTGCCAGCAGGGACAGGGAGTACACCGGGGAGCTGTTTTTT
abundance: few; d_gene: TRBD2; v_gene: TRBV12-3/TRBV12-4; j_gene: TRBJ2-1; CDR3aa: CASRPGTEKLAGGYNEQFF; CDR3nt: TGTGCCAGCAGGCCCGGGACAGAGAAACTAGCGGGGGGGTACAATGAGCAGTTCTTC